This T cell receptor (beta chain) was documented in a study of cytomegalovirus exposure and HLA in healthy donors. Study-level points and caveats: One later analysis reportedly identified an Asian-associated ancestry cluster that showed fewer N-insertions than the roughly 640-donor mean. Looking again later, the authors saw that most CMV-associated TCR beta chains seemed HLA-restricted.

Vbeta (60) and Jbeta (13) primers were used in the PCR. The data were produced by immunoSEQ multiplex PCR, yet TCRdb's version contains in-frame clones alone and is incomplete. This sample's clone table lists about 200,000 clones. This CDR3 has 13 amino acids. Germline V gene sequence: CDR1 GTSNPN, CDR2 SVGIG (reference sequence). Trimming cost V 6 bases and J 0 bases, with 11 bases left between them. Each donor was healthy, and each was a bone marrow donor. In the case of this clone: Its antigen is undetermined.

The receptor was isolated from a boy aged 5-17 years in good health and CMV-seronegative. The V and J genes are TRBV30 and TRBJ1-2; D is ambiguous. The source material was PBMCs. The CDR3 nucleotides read TGTGCCTGTCCGGACGGGGCTAACTATGGCTACACCTTC. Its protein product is CACPDGANYGYTF.